This TCR beta chain was sequenced for a study of shared clonotypes between healthy human individuals. Study at large: Donors consisted of a couple of women and a few men between 18 and 49.

Whole-study results and caveats: Blood was the sole source, and tissue repertoires probably differ. Among donors, the sharing of clonotypes was expected to be influenced by sequencing depth.

The ends lost 6 bases at V and 9 bases at J; junction bases unmatched: 11. The CDR3 has 15 residues. Germline V gene sequence: CDR1 SQVTM, CDR2 ANQGSEA. This clone was seen just once. Its antigen is currently unknown. CD45RO negativity and positive selection for CCR7 defined naive CD8 cells, a population that excluded terminally differentiated effector memory CD45RA+ cells. Among the donors, all were Caucasian adults who lived in Nashville, Tennessee. Data came from immunoSEQ multiplex PCR; TCRdb stores just in-frame clones and leaves some out. Of under 1 million clones in the sample, about 97% were seen once.

Sequencing was carried out using naive CD8+ T cells sorted from blood. The receptor comes from a man aged 25 to 40 in good health. The rearrangement joins TRBV29-1 to TRBJ2-2; 12 bases are shared with TRBD2. For the CDR3, the DNA is TGCAGCGTAGGTACTAGCGGGAGGTCTTTCCGGGAGCTGTTTTTT. Translating it yields CSVGTSGRSFRELFF.